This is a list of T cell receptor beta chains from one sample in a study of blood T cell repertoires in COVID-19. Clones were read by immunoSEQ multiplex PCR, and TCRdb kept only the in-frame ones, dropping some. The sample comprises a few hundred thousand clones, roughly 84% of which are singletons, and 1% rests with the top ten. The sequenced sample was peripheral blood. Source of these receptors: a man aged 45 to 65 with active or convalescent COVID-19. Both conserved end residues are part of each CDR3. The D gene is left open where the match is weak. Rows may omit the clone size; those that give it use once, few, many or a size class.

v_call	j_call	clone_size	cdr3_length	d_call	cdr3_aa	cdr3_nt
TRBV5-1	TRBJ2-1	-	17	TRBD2	CASSLTPPGTTYNEQFF	TGCGCCAGCAGCTTGACTCCGCCCGGGACTACCTACAATGAGCAGTTCTTC
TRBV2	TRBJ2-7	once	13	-	CASSEIAVSEQYF	TGTGCCAGCAGTGAAATAGCAGTCTCCGAGCAGTACTTC
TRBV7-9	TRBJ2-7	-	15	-	CASSPTGTLTYEQYF	TGTGCCAGCAGCCCGACGGGGACTTTAACCTACGAGCAGTACTTC
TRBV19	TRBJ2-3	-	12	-	CATQGPHGGQYF	TGTGCCACCCAGGGGCCCCATGGGGGGCAGTATTTT
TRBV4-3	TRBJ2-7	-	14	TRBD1	CASSQESGGYEQYF	TGCGCCAGCAGCCAAGAGTCAGGGGGTTACGAGCAGTACTTC
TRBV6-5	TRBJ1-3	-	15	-	CASRRDGSSGNTIYF	TGTGCCAGCAGAAGAGACGGGAGCTCTGGAAACACCATATATTTT
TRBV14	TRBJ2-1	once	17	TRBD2	CASSQDSGLAPSREQFF	TGTGCCAGCAGCCAAGATTCAGGACTAGCCCCCTCCCGTGAGCAGTTCTTC
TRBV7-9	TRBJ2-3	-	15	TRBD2	CASSPRLAGGGTQYF	TGTGCCAGCAGCCCCCGGCTAGCGGGAGGTGGTACGCAGTATTTT
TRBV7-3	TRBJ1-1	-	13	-	CASSLGAGREAFF	TGTGCCAGCAGCTTAGGGGCAGGCCGTGAAGCTTTCTTT
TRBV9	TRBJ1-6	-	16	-	CASRPGGSGGNSPLHF	TGTGCCAGCAGACCTGGGGGGTCTGGGGGTAATTCACCCCTCCACTTT
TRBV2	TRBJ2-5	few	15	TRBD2	CASSNQAGGQETQYF	TGTGCCAGCAGTAACCAAGCGGGAGGGCAGGAGACCCAGTACTTC
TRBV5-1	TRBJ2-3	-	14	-	CASSEASGTDTQYF	TGCGCCAGCAGCGAGGCTAGCGGCACAGATACGCAGTATTTT
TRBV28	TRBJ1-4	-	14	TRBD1	CASSRTGAGEKLFF	TGTGCCAGCAGTCGTACAGGGGCGGGCGAAAAACTGTTTTTT
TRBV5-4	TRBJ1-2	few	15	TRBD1	CASSLRGTGSWGYTF	TGTGCCAGCAGCCTCCGCGGGACAGGGTCCTGGGGCTACACCTTC
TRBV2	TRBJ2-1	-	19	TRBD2	CASSDPLTSGSLSYNEQFF	TGTGCCAGCAGTGATCCTTTAACTAGCGGGAGTTTATCCTACAATGAGCAGTTCTTC
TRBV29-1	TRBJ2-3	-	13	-	CSVNQRRADTQYF	TGCAGCGTTAACCAGCGGAGGGCAGATACGCAGTATTTT
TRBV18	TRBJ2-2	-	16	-	CASSPPQGPNTGELFF	TGTGCCAGCTCACCACCGCAGGGGCCGAACACCGGGGAGCTGTTTTTT
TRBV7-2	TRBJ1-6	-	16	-	CASSLGGAGYNSPLHF	TGTGCCAGCAGCTTAGGCGGGGCGGGGTATAATTCACCCCTCCACTTT
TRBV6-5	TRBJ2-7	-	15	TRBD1	CASRRNQDRVHEQYF	TGTGCCAGCAGAAGAAACCAGGACAGGGTCCACGAGCAGTACTTC
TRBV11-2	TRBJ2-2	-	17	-	CASTVEGGATNTGELFF	TGTGCCAGCACCGTCGAGGGGGGGGCCACGAACACCGGGGAGCTGTTTTTT
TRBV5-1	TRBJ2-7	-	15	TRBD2	CASSPDPYRGGEQYF	TGCGCCAGCAGCCCAGACCCCTACCGGGGGGGAGAGCAGTACTTC
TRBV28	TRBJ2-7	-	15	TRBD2	CASSITSGGVYEQYF	TGTGCCAGCAGTATCACTAGCGGAGGGGTCTACGAGCAGTACTTC
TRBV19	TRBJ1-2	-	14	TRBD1	CASTVTGRNYGYTF	TGTGCCAGTACCGTGACAGGGCGAAACTATGGCTACACCTTC
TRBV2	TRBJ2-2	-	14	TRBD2	CASTMERGPQGLFF	TGTGCCAGCACAATGGAGCGGGGCCCCCAGGGGCTGTTTTTT
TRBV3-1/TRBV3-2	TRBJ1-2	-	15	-	CASSQDGGPRRGYTF	TGTGCCAGCAGCCAAGACGGCGGCCCCCGCCGGGGCTACACCTTC
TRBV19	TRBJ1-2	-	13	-	CASRRGQAYGYTF	TGTGCCAGTAGGCGAGGCCAAGCCTATGGCTACACCTTC
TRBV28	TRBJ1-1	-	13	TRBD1	CASTTQGAAEAFF	TGTGCCAGCACCACTCAGGGGGCAGCTGAAGCTTTCTTT
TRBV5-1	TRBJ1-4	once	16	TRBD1	CASTGGPGQDGEKLFF	TGCGCCAGCACGGGGGGGCCAGGACAGGACGGTGAAAAACTGTTTTTT
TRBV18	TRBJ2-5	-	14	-	CASSPIPVWETQYF	TGTGCCAGCTCACCAATCCCGGTGTGGGAGACCCAGTACTTC
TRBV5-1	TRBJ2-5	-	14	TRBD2	CASSRLAEQETQYF	TGCGCCAGCAGCAGACTAGCAGAACAAGAGACCCAGTACTTC
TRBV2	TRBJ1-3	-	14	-	CASRTGTSGNTIYF	TGTGCCAGCAGAACAGGTACCTCTGGAAACACCATATATTTT
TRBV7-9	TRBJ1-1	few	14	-	CASSWSQRSTEAFF	TGTGCCAGCAGCTGGAGTCAGAGGAGCACTGAAGCTTTCTTT
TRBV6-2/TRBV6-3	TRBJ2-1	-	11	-	CASSQSNEQFF	TGTGCCAGCAGCCAGAGCAATGAGCAGTTCTTC
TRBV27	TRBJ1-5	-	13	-	CASSLSRDQPQHF	TGTGCCAGCAGTTTATCCCGGGATCAGCCCCAGCATTTT
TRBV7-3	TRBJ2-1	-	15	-	CASSRGLAAYNEQFF	TGTGCCAGCAGCCGGGGGCTAGCGGCCTACAATGAGCAGTTCTTC
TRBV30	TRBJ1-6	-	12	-	CAWRGGNSPLHF	TGTGCCTGGAGGGGGGGGAATTCACCCCTCCACTTT
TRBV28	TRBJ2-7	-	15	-	CASSPTRAGSYEQYF	TGTGCCAGCAGTCCCACGAGGGCAGGTTCTTACGAGCAGTACTTC
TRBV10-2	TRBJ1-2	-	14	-	CASSEPTITNGYTF	TGCGCCAGCAGTGAGCCAACTATTACGAATGGCTACACCTTC
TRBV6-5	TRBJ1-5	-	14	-	CASSYDSSNQPQHF	TGTGCCAGCAGTTACGACAGTAGCAATCAGCCCCAGCATTTT
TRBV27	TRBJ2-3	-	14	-	CASSLSPRADTQYF	TGTGCCAGCAGTTTATCGCCCCGGGCAGATACGCAGTATTTT
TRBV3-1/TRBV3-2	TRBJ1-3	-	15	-	CASTDGAGLGNTIYF	TGTGCCAGCACCGATGGGGCGGGGTTAGGAAACACCATATATTTT
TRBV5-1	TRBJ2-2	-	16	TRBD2	CASSPLAGGNTGELFF	TGCGCCAGCAGCCCCCTAGCGGGGGGGAACACCGGGGAGCTGTTTTTT